Listed here are 2 T cell receptor beta chains from one sample, sequenced in a study of CD8 T cells in ankylosing spondylitis. Regarding the study as a whole: A TCR beta motif of 8 or 9 highly homologous variants appeared characteristic of ankylosing spondylitis blood.

TCRdb re-derived calls from the 5' RACE reads in MiXCR, one entry per CDR3 protein. The table has about 750,000 distinct CDR3 sequences, 15% to 20% seen once. Their recognized antigens are unknown. Sequenced sample: blood, either unsorted or a sorted T cell fraction (not recorded which). These receptors all come from a male donor with ankylosing spondylitis.

This chain connects TRBV25-1 to TRBJ1-2; perhaps TRBD1 as D (6 bases). The CDR3 sequence is 13 residues long. Trimming removed 3 bases from V and 10 bases from J, with 15 bases in between. The V gene's germline CDR1 is MGHDK and CDR2 SYGVNS. The CDR3 DNA follows: TGTGCCAGCAGTGACAGATACAGGGTAGACTACACCTTC. Its protein is CASSDRYRVDYTF.

The J gene is TRBJ1-1, the V gene TRBV18; TRBD1 agrees at 7 bases. Germline V CDR1 and CDR2: KGHSH, LQKENI. This CDR3 contains 15 residues. V trimming: 2 bases; J trimming: 0 bases; junction bases outside the gene matches: 3. In DNA, the CDR3 is TGTGCCAGCTCACCAGCGGGACAGATGAACACTGAAGCTTTCTTT. It codes for CASSPAGQMNTEAFF.